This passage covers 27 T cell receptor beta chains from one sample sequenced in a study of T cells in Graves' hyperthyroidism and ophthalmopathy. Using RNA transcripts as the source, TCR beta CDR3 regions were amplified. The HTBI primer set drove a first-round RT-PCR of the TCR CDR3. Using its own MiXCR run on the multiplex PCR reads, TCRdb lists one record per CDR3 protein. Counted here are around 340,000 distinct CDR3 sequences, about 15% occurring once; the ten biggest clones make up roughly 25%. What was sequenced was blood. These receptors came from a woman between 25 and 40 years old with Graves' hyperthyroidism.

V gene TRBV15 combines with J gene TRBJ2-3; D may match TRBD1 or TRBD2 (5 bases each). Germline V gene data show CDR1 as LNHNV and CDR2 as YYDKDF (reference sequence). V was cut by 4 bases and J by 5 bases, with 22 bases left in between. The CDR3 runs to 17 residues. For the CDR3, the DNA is TGTGCCACCAGCAAATGGGGGTCTAATCGTGACGGAGATACGCAGTATTTT. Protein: CATSKWGSNRDGDTQYF.

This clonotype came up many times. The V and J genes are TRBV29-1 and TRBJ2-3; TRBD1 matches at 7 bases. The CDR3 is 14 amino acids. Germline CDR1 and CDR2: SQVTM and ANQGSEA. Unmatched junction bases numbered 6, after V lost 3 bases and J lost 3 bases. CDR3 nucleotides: TGCAGCGTTGACATCGACAGGGTTACAGATACGCAGTATTTT. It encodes CSVDIDRVTDTQYF.

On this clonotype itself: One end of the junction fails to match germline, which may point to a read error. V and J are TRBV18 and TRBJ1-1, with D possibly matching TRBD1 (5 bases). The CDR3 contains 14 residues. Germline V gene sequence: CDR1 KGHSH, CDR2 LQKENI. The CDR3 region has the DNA TGTGCCGGCTCACCGGTGGTGAGGGGAACTGAAGCTTTCTTT. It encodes CAGSPVVRGTEAFF.

CDR3 nucleotides: TGTGCCAGCAGTGAGACAGGGATAAACACCGGGGAGCTGTTTTTT. Protein: CASSETGINTGELFF. V gene TRBV27 combines with J gene TRBJ2-2; TRBD1 aligns across 7 bases. With V trimmed by 5 bases and J by 2 bases, 5 bases remained unmatched. The CDR3 runs 15 residues. Germline lookup yields CDR1 MNHEY and CDR2 SMNVEV (reference sequence).

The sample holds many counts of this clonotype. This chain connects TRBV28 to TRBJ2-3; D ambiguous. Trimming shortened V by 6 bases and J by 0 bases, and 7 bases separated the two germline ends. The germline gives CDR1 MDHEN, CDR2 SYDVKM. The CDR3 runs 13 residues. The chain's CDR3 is CASSRFSTDTQYF. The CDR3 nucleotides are TGTGCCAGCAGCCGCTTTAGCACAGATACGCAGTATTTT.

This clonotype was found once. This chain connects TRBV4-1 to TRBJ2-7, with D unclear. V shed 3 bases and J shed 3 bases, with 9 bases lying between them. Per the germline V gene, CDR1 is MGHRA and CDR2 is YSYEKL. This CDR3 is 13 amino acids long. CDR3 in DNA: TGCGCCAGCAGCCAGAGCTGGGTCTACGAGCAGTACTTC. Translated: CASSQSWVYEQYF.

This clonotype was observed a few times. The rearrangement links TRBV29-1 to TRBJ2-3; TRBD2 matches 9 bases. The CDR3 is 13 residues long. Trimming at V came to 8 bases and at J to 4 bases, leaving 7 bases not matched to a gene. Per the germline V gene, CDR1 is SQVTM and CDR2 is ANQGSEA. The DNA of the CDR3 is TGCAGCATAGATAGCGGGAGCTCAGATACGCAGTATTTT. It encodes CSIDSGSSDTQYF.

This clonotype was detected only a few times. This CDR3 is CASSWDSNQETQYF. The CDR3 DNA sequence: TGTGCCAGCAGCTGGGACAGTAATCAAGAGACCCAGTACTTC. This chain joins TRBV6-1 and TRBJ2-5; 7 bases map to TRBD1. Trimming cost V 6 bases and J 2 bases; bases outside gene matches: 6. This CDR3 is 14 amino acids long. Per germline, CDR1 MNHNS and CDR2 SASEGT.

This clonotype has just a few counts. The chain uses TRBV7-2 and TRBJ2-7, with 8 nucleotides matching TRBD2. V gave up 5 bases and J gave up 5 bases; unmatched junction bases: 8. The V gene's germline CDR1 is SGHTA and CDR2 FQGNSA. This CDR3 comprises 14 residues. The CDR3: CASSPSGSLNEQYF. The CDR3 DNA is TGTGCCAGCAGCCCAAGCGGGAGTCTAAACGAGCAGTACTTC.

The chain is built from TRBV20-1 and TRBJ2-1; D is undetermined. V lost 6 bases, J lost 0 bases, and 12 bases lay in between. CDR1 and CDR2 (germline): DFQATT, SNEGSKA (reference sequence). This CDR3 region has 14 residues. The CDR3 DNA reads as TGCAGTGCCACGGGCGCCCCCTCCTACAATGAGCAGTTCTTC. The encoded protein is CSATGAPSYNEQFF.

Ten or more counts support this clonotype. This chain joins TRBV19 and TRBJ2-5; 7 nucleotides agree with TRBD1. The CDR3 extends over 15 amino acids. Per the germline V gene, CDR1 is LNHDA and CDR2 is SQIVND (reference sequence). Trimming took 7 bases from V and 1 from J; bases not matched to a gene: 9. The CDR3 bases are TGTGCCAGTAACCCCGGGACAGCGCCCCAAGAGACCCAGTACTTC. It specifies CASNPGTAPQETQYF. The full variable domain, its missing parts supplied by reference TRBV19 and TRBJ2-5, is DGGITQSPKYLFRKEGQNVTLSCEQNLNHDAMYWYRQDPGQGLRLIYYSQIVNDFQKGDIAEGYSVSREKKESFPLTVTSAQKNPTAFYLCASNPGTAPQETQYFGPGTRLLVL.

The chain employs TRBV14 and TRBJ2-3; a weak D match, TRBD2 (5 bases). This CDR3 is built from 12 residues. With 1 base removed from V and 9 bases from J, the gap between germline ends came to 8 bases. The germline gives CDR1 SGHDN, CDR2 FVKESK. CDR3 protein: CASSQGETTQYF. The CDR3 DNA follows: TGTGCCAGCAGCCAAGGGGAGACCACGCAGTATTTT. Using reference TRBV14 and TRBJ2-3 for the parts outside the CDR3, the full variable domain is EAGVTQFPSHSVIEKGQTVTLRCDPISGHDNLYWYRRVMGKEIKFLLHFVKESKQDESGMPNNRFLAERTGGTYSTLKVQPAELEDSGVYFCASSQGETTQYFGPGTRLTVL.

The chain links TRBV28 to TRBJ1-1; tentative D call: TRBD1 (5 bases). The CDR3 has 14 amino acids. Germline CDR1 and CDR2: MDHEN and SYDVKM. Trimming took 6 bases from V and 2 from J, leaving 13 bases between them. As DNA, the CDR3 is TGTGCCAGCAGGGGGTGGACAACCAACACTGAAGCTTTCTTT. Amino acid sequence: CASRGWTTNTEAFF.

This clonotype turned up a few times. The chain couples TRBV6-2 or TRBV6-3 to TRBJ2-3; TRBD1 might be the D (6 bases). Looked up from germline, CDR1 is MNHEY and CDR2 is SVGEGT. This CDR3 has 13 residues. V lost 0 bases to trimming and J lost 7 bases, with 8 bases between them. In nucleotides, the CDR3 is TGTGCCAGCAGTTACTCGAGGGACAATACGCAGTATTTT. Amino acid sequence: CASSYSRDNTQYF.

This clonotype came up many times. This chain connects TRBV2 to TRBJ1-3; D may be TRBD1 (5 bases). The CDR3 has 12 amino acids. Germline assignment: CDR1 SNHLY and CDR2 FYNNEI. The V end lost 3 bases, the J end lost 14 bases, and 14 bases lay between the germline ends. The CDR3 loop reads CASSEEAGALYF. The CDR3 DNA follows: TGTGCCAGCAGTGAGGAGGCCGGGGCCCTATATTTT.

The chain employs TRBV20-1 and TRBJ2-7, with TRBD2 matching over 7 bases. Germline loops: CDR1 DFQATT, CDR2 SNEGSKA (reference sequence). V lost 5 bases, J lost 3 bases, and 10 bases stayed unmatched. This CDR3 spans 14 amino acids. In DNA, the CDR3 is TGCAGTGCTGAGGCGAGTCTAGCGGTCTACGAGCAGTACTTC. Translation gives CSAEASLAVYEQYF.

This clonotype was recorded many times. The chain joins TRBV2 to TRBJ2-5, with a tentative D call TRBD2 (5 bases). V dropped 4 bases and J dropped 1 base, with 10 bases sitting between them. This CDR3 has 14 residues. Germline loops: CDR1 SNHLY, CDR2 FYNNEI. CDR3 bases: TGTGCCAGCAGTGGATCACGGGGCCAAGAGACCCAGTACTTC. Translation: CASSGSRGQETQYF.

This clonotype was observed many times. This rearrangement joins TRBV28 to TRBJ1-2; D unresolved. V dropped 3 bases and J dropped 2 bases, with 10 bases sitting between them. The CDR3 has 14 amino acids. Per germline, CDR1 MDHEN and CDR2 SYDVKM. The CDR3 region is CASSFQGSNYGYTF. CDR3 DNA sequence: TGTGCCAGCAGTTTCCAAGGTAGCAACTATGGCTACACCTTC.

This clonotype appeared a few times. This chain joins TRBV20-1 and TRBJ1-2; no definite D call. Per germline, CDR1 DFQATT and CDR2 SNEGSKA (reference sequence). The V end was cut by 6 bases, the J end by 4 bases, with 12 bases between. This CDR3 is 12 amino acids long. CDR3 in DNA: TGCAGTGCCCGGGTATCCCCCTATGGCTACACCTTC. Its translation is CSARVSPYGYTF.

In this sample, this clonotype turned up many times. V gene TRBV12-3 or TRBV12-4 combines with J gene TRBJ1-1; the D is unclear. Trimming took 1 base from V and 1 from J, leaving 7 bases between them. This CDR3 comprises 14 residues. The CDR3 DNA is TGTGCCAGCAGTTTAGGACACAGGAACACTGAAGCTTTCTTT. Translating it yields CASSLGHRNTEAFF.

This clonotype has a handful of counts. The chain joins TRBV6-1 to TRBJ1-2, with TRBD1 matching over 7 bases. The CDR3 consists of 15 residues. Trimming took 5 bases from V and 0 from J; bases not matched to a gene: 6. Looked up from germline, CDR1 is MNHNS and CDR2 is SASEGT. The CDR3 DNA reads TGTGCCAGCAGTTACCGGACAGGCTCTAACTATGGCTACACCTTC. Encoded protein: CASSYRTGSNYGYTF.

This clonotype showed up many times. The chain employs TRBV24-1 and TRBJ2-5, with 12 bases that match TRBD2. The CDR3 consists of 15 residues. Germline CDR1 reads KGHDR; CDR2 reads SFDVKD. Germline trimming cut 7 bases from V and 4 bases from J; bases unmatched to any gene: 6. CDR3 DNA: TGTGCCACCAGCTCGACTAGCGGGAGTGGAGAGACCCAGTACTTC. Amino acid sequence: CATSSTSGSGETQYF.

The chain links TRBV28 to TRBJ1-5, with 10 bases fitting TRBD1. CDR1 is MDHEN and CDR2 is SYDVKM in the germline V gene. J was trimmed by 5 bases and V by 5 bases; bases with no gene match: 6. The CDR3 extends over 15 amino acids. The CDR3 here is CASSPPGQGHQPQHF. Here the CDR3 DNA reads TGTGCCAGCAGTCCCCCGGGACAGGGGCATCAGCCCCAGCATTTT.

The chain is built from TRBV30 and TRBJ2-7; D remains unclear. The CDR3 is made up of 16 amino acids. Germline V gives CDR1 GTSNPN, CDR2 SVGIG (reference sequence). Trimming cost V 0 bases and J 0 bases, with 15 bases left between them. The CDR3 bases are TGTGCCTGGAGTGTTCTCATTGGTGTAAGCTCCTACGAGCAGTACTTC. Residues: CAWSVLIGVSSYEQYF.

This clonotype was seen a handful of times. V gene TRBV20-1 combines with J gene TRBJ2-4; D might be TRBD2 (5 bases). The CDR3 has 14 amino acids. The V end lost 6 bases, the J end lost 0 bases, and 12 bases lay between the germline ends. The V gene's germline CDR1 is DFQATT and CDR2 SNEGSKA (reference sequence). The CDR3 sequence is CSASGDLAKNIQYF. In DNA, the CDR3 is TGCAGTGCGAGCGGAGACCTAGCCAAAAACATTCAGTACTTC.

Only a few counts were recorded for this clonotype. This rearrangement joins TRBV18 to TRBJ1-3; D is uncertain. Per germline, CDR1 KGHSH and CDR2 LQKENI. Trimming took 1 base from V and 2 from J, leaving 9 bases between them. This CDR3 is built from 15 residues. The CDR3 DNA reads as TGTGCCAGCTCACCACTCCCAGTACCTGGAAACACCATATATTTT. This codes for CASSPLPVPGNTIYF.

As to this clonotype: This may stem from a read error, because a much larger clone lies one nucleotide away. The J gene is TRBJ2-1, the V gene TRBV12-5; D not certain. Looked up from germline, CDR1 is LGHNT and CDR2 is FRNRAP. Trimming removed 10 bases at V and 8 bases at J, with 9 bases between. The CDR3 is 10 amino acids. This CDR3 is CATKDDEQFF. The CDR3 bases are TGTGCTACCAAGGATGATGAGCAGTTCTTC.